Listed here are 32 T cell receptor beta chains from one sample, sequenced in a study of immune evolution from preneoplasia to lung adenocarcinoma (dated by TCRdb to about 2021). The library came from the immunoSEQ multiplex PCR assay. TCRdb mirrors the immuneACCESS table, restricted to in-frame sequences. Some clones are absent from its copies; in checked studies, under half trace to an unresolved V gene, and the reason for the others is unknown. For this sample the table gives about 4,900 clones, of which about 78% were detected only once. The ten largest clones capture around 11% of the sample. The sequencing input was FFPE minimally invasive lung adenocarcinoma tissue. The label giving this sample's cell subset or site can be read as: micro-invasive lung adenocarcinoma (MIA). The source is a person aged 60-79 years with lung adenocarcinoma.

This clone was detected only a few times. The J gene is TRBJ2-3, the V gene TRBV7-6; TRBD2 is a possible D gene (5 bases). The CDR3 consists of 16 residues. V was shortened by 4 bases and J by 2 bases, with 16 bases between the two germline ends. Per the germline V gene, CDR1 is SGHVS and CDR2 is FNYEAQ. CDR3 DNA sequence: TGTGCCAGCAGCTCCTCTTGGACTGACCTCACAGATACGCAGTATTTT. It codes for CASSSSWTDLTDTQYF.

The V gene is TRBV6-5, the J gene TRBJ2-7, with 10 bases matching TRBD2. The CDR3 contains 13 residues. Germline V gene data show CDR1 as MNHEY and CDR2 as SVGAGI. Unmatched junction bases numbered 3, after V lost 6 bases and J lost 4 bases. CDR3: CASRSSGGYEQYF. The CDR3 bases are TGTGCCAGCAGGTCTAGCGGGGGTTACGAGCAGTACTTC.

V usage is TRBV7-3 and J usage is TRBJ2-3; D is perhaps TRBD1 (5 bases). The germline gives CDR1 SGHTA, CDR2 FQGTGA. CDR3 length equals 13 residues. Trimming cost V 5 bases and J 2 bases, with 8 bases left between them. CDR3 loop: CASSKTATDTQYF. The CDR3 nucleotides read TGTGCCAGCAGCAAGACAGCCACAGATACGCAGTATTTT.

V gene TRBV18 combines with J gene TRBJ1-4; TRBD1 agrees at 9 bases. V shed 3 bases and J 6 bases; nucleotides not matched to a gene: 2. The germline gives CDR1 KGHSH, CDR2 LQKENI. CDR3 length equals 14 residues. CDR3 bases: TGTGCCAGCTCACCGGGGACAGGGTATGAAAAACTGTTTTTT. Amino acids: CASSPGTGYEKLFF.

The CDR3 loop reads CASRGEGENTEAFF. The CDR3 DNA sequence: TGTGCCAGTAGGGGAGAGGGGGAGAACACTGAAGCTTTCTTT. The chain is built from TRBV19 and TRBJ1-1; D is perhaps TRBD1 (6 bases). This CDR3 region has 14 residues. V lost 6 bases and J lost 1, with 12 bases in between. CDR1 is LNHDA, CDR2 SQIVND, per germline (reference sequence).

The J gene is TRBJ1-1, the V gene TRBV28; D unclear. The germline V gene encodes CDR1 MDHEN and CDR2 SYDVKM. Trimming cost V 3 bases and J 7 bases, with 6 bases left between them. The CDR3 runs to 11 residues. The CDR3 region has the DNA TGTGCCAGCAGTTTTGAAGTTGAAGCTTTCTTT. Translation: CASSFEVEAFF.

This chain connects TRBV27 to TRBJ1-4; D is undetermined. V dropped 5 bases and J dropped 2 bases, with 9 bases sitting between them. This CDR3 has 14 amino acids. Germline V CDR1 and CDR2: MNHEY, SMNVEV (reference sequence). CDR3: CASSNPHTNEKLFF. The CDR3 DNA reads as TGTGCCAGCAGTAATCCACATACTAATGAAAAACTGTTTTTT.

The V and J genes are TRBV7-3 and TRBJ2-7; 8 nucleotides align to TRBD1. There are 16 residues in the CDR3. The V gene's germline CDR1 is SGHTA and CDR2 FQGTGA. The J segment lost 0 bases and the V segment lost 5 bases, leaving 9 bases of the junction unmatched. CDR3 loop: CASSLLSGTGSYEQYF. The CDR3 DNA reads TGTGCCAGCAGCCTATTGTCCGGGACAGGCTCCTACGAGCAGTACTTC.

This sequence joins TRBV6-4 and TRBJ2-2; 9 nucleotides match TRBD1. The CDR3 has 15 residues. Looked up from germline, CDR1 is MRHNA and CDR2 is SNTAGT. The ends lost 2 bases at V and 6 bases at J; junction bases unmatched: 4. The CDR3 region has the DNA TGTGCCAGCAGTGACGGGACAGGGAGTGCCGGGGAGCTGTTTTTT. This sequence encodes CASSDGTGSAGELFF.

The rearrangement links TRBV7-9 to TRBJ2-2, with a weak D call TRBD2 (6 bases). Germline V gene sequence: CDR1 SEHNR, CDR2 FQNEAQ (reference sequence). V lost 1 base and J 7 bases, leaving 7 bases between the germline ends. This CDR3 spans 13 amino acids. CDR3 amino acids: CASSLGGNGELFF. The CDR3, as DNA: TGTGCCAGCAGCTTAGGCGGGAACGGGGAGCTGTTTTTT.

This chain joins TRBV7-8 and TRBJ2-7; D remains ambiguous. Germline loops: CDR1 SGHVS, CDR2 FQNEAQ. The CDR3 spans 11 residues. V was pared by 5 bases and J by 7 bases, with 9 bases between. DNA of the CDR3: TGTGCCAGCAGCCGTCTGTTTGAGCAGTACTTC. Protein product: CASSRLFEQYF. The full variable domain, rest sourced from reference TRBV7-8 and TRBJ2-7, is GAGVSQSPRYKVAKRGQDVALRCDPISGHVSLFWYQQALGQGPEFLTYFQNEAQLDKSGLPSDRFFAERPEGSVSTLKIQRTQQEDSAVYLCASSRLFEQYFGPGTRLTVT.

This clone turned up a few times. The rearrangement joins TRBV29-1 to TRBJ1-2; no clear D gene. Germline assignment: CDR1 SQVTM and CDR2 ANQGSEA. The V end lost 2 bases, the J end lost 6 bases, and 13 bases lay between the germline ends. CDR3 length: 13 amino acids. As DNA, the CDR3 is TGCAGCGTTGAACCTAGATCGGGGAATGGCTACACCTTC. Protein sequence: CSVEPRSGNGYTF.

This clone came up a few times. The chain combines TRBV27 with TRBJ2-7; 8 bases fit TRBD1. The trim removed 4 bases at V and 1 base at J, leaving 0 bases unmatched. The CDR3 is made up of 13 amino acids. Germline CDR1 and CDR2: MNHEY and SMNVEV (reference sequence). CDR3 amino acids: CASSWTGSYEQYF. The CDR3 region has the DNA TGTGCCAGCAGTTGGACAGGGTCCTACGAGCAGTACTTC.

Points on this clone: A junction end diverges from the germline sequence, so it may reflect a read error. The rearrangement joins TRBV19 to TRBJ1-2, with 7 bases lining up with TRBD1. Germline CDR1 and CDR2: LNHDA and SQIVND (reference sequence). This CDR3 has 15 residues. CDR3 DNA sequence: TGTGCCAGTAGTATAGCTTCGGGACAGCCTTATGGCTACACTTTC. It encodes CASSIASGQPYGYTF.

This clone has a handful of counts. V gene TRBV5-4 combines with J gene TRBJ1-1; TRBD1 agrees at 8 bases. V lost 4 bases, J lost 6 bases, and 5 bases stayed unmatched. The CDR3 sequence is 13 residues long. The V gene's germline CDR1 is SGHNT and CDR2 YYREEE (reference sequence). DNA of the CDR3: TGTGCCAGCAGCATAGGACAGGGTGCTGAAGCTTTCTTT. Translating it yields CASSIGQGAEAFF.

The CDR3 coding sequence is TGTGCCAGCAGCGTAGAAGGGGGGGCCGGTGGCGGGGAGCTGTTTTTT. Encoded protein: CASSVEGGAGGGELFF. The J gene is TRBJ2-2, the V gene TRBV9, with D possibly matching TRBD2 (7 bases). Trimming stripped 0 bases from V and 7 bases from J, with 16 bases between. This CDR3 has 16 amino acids. Germline V gene data show CDR1 as SGDLS and CDR2 as YYNGEE.

This chain connects TRBV6-5 to TRBJ2-5; 11 nucleotides align to TRBD1. This CDR3 has 14 residues. Germline CDR1 reads MNHEY; CDR2 reads SVGAGI. Unmatched junction bases numbered 5, after V lost 7 bases and J lost 4 bases. CDR3 in amino acids: CASTRTGGVETQYF. In nucleotides, the CDR3 is TGTGCCAGCACCCGGACAGGGGGCGTAGAGACCCAGTACTTC.

This clone was recorded a few times. V usage is TRBV6-1 and J usage is TRBJ1-2; TRBD1 might be the D (5 bases). CDR1 MNHNS and CDR2 SASEGT come from the germline V gene. V dropped 2 bases and J dropped 3 bases, with 7 bases sitting between them. CDR3 size: 13 residues. The CDR3 loop is CASSESRDYGYTF. The CDR3 region has the DNA TGTGCCAGCAGTGAAAGCAGGGACTATGGCTACACCTTC.

The gene calls are TRBV23-1 and TRBJ2-7; the D gene is possibly TRBD2 (6 bases). TRBV23-1 is designated an ORF whose function remains uncertain. This CDR3 has 18 residues. Between the trimmed V and J ends, which lost 8 bases and 4 bases, there was a span of 30 bases. The chain's CDR3 is CASGFRPTRRGIKYEQYF. CDR3 coding DNA: TGCGCCAGCGGGTTCCGGCCTACACGGAGGGGCATTAAGTACGAGCAGTACTTC.

The CDR3 here is CASSRASGDEQFF. CDR3 sequence (DNA): TGTGCCAGCTCCCGAGCCTCGGGGGATGAGCAGTTCTTC. This rearrangement joins TRBV6-5 to TRBJ2-1, with TRBD2 as a possible D gene (6 bases). The CDR3 spans 13 residues. V lost 8 bases and J 8 bases, leaving 16 bases between the germline ends. Germline CDR1 and CDR2: MNHEY and SVGAGI.

The V call is TRBV7-8, the J call TRBJ2-3; 7 bases align to TRBD1. The CDR3 sequence is 15 residues long. Germline lookup yields CDR1 SGHVS and CDR2 FQNEAQ. V lost 2 bases and J lost 3; bases outside the gene matches: 5. The CDR3 loop is CASSLQRQGTDTQYF. The CDR3 region has the DNA TGTGCCAGCAGCTTACAGCGACAGGGAACAGATACGCAGTATTTT.

The rearrangement joins TRBV27 to TRBJ1-2; 9 bases are shared with TRBD1. The CDR3 spans 13 residues. The V gene's germline CDR1 is MNHEY and CDR2 SMNVEV (reference sequence). The J segment lost 8 bases and the V segment lost 5 bases, leaving 6 bases of the junction unmatched. CDR3 in DNA: TGTGCCAGCAGTCAACAGGGGGCGGGCGGCTACACCTTC. It translates to CASSQQGAGGYTF.

The genes are TRBV6-4 and TRBJ2-1, with 8 bases identical to TRBD2. The CDR3 length is 15 residues. The germline CDR1 and CDR2 sequences are MRHNA and SNTAGT. V trimming: 8 bases; J trimming: 0 bases; junction bases outside the gene matches: 6. The DNA for the CDR3 is TGTGCCAGCGGAATAGCGGGGAGCTCCTACAATGAGCAGTTCTTC. This gives the protein CASGIAGSSYNEQFF.

The chain has TRBV6-4 and TRBJ2-7, with TRBD1 as a possible D gene (5 bases). This CDR3 is 12 amino acids long. CDR1 and CDR2 (germline): MRHNA, SNTAGT. Trimming took off 7 bases at V and 6 bases at J, with 13 bases between the two ends. DNA of the CDR3: TGTGCCAGCAAAATGGTTCAGGGCGAGCAGTACTTC. Its translation is CASKMVQGEQYF.

This chain connects TRBV6-5 to TRBJ2-3, with D unclear. Trimming left V 10 bases short and J 1 base short, with 15 bases between. CDR1 and CDR2 from the germline V gene are MNHEY and SVGAGI. The CDR3 consists of 14 residues. CDR3 amino acids: CATRSPGRTDTQYF. CDR3 bases: TGTGCCACCCGGTCCCCGGGCCGCACAGATACGCAGTATTTT.

V usage is TRBV29-1 and J usage is TRBJ1-2; D might be TRBD1 (5 bases). The CDR3 has 15 residues. The germline V gene has CDR1 SQVTM and CDR2 ANQGSEA. V was pared by 8 bases and J by 2 bases, with 21 bases between. The CDR3 DNA sequence: TGCAGCTCCTGGGACTCTTTTAATTTGAACTATGGCTACACCTTC. Translating gives CSSWDSFNLNYGYTF.

This clone was detected a few times. The V call is TRBV28, the J call TRBJ1-2, with 8 bases matching TRBD1. The CDR3 has 12 residues. With 5 bases clipped from V and 6 bases from J, the junction kept 2 bases outside the gene matches. Looked up from germline, CDR1 is MDHEN and CDR2 is SYDVKM. CDR3 loop: CASSTGGDGYTF. CDR3 coding DNA: TGTGCCAGCAGTACAGGGGGGGATGGCTACACCTTC.

This clone was counted only a few times. The chain joins TRBV4-2 to TRBJ2-2; weak D call: TRBD2 (5 bases). The V gene's germline CDR1 is LGHNA and CDR2 YNFKEQ. The CDR3 runs 16 residues. With 4 bases removed from V and 1 base from J, the gap between germline ends came to 13 bases. The CDR3 here is CASSPPIAQNTGELFF. The CDR3 DNA is TGTGCCAGCAGCCCTCCGATAGCGCAGAACACCGGGGAGCTGTTTTTT.

The chain carries TRBV19 and TRBJ1-5; a possible D gene is TRBD1 (5 bases). The V and J ends lost 9 bases and 0 bases respectively, with 15 bases between them. Germline V lookup: CDR1 LNHDA, CDR2 SQIVND (reference sequence). The CDR3 has 15 residues. CDR3 coding DNA: TGTGCCAGCCTAAGGAGGGGAAATAGCAATCAGCCCCAGCATTTT. This codes for CASLRRGNSNQPQHF.

V is TRBV27 and J is TRBJ2-7; D might be TRBD1 (6 bases). The CDR3 consists of 13 residues. V was trimmed by 2 bases and J by 4 bases, leaving 9 bases between them. The germline gives CDR1 MNHEY, CDR2 SMNVEV (reference sequence). CDR3 in DNA: TGTGCCAGCAGTTTAGGACAGAGATACGAGCAGTACTTC. Protein product: CASSLGQRYEQYF.

The chain links TRBV5-1 to TRBJ1-1; D gene uncertain. The CDR3 runs 14 residues. Trimming took 0 bases from V and 1 from J, leaving 7 bases between them. Germline V CDR1 and CDR2: SGHRS, YFSETQ. This CDR3 reads CASSLEVRNTEAFF. For the CDR3, the DNA is TGCGCCAGCAGCTTGGAGGTGAGGAACACTGAAGCTTTCTTT.

V is TRBV9 and J is TRBJ2-1; 12 bases align to TRBD2. Germline CDR1 reads SGDLS; CDR2 reads YYNGEE. The length of the CDR3 is 18 residues. V gave up 0 bases and J gave up 4 bases; unmatched junction bases: 8. In nucleotides, the CDR3 is TGTGCCAGCAGCGTAGCTGGGTCTAGCGGGGGGGTTTACAATGAGCAGTTCTTC. Translating it yields CASSVAGSSGGVYNEQFF. Variable domain in full (rest from reference TRBV9 and TRBJ2-1): DSGVTQTPKHLITATGQRVTLRCSPRSGDLSVYWYQQSLDQGLQFLIQYYNGEERAKGNILERFSAQQFPDLHSELNLSSLELGDSALYFCASSVAGSSGGVYNEQFFGPGTRLTVL.